The next 15 T cell receptor beta chains were all read from a single sample in a study of cytomegalovirus exposure and HLA in healthy donors. This PCR relied on a set of 60 Vbeta primers and 13 Jbeta primers. Measured with immunoSEQ multiplex PCR; TCRdb has only the in-frame clones, and not every one. This table holds about 160,000 clones, around 78% found once. Source material: PBMCs. All receptors derive from a woman aged 40-49 years in good health and CMV-seronegative.

This chain joins TRBV6-1 and TRBJ2-3; D is possibly TRBD2 (5 bases). V lost 6 bases, J lost 8 bases, and 15 bases lay in between. CDR1 is MNHNS, CDR2 SASEGT, per germline. This CDR3 contains 13 residues. CDR3: CASRSDWAGTQYF. CDR3 sequence (DNA): TGTGCCAGCAGGTCGGACTGGGCGGGTACGCAGTATTTT.

The chain uses TRBV10-2 and TRBJ2-7, with TRBD2 identical over 12 bases. Germline lookup yields CDR1 WSHSY and CDR2 SAAADI. Germline trimming cut 5 bases from V and 1 base from J; bases unmatched to any gene: 6. This CDR3 is 16 amino acids long. The CDR3 is CASSLGLAGSSYEQYF. The CDR3 DNA reads TGCGCCAGCAGTCTCGGACTAGCGGGGTCATCCTACGAGCAGTACTTC.

This sequence joins TRBV6-1 and TRBJ1-4; D is possibly TRBD1 (5 bases). There are 13 residues in the CDR3. V dropped 1 base and J dropped 8 bases, with 8 bases sitting between them. The V gene's germline CDR1 is MNHNS and CDR2 SASEGT. CDR3 in DNA: TGTGCCAGCAGTGAAGGGGGGGACGAAAAACTGTTTTTT. It is translated as CASSEGGDEKLFF.

The rearrangement uses TRBV2 and TRBJ1-3, with D maybe TRBD1 (5 bases). V was shortened by 8 bases and J by 5 bases, with 13 bases between the two germline ends. This CDR3 comprises 13 residues. CDR1 and CDR2 from the germline V gene are SNHLY and FYNNEI. DNA of the CDR3: TGTGCCAGCGGAGCGGGGCGTCGAAACACCATATATTTT. It yields the protein CASGAGRRNTIYF.

V usage is TRBV27 and J usage is TRBJ1-6; D gene unclear. V was pared by 3 bases and J by 7 bases, with 7 bases between. Germline V gives CDR1 MNHEY, CDR2 SMNVEV (reference sequence). The CDR3 loop spans 13 amino acids. The CDR3 region is CASSFSRNSPLHF. The CDR3 DNA reads TGTGCCAGCAGTTTTTCTAGGAATTCACCCCTCCACTTT.

V and J are TRBV5-4 and TRBJ2-3, with TRBD1 matching 10 bases. The CDR3 covers 16 residues. The trim removed 2 bases at V and 7 bases at J, leaving 10 bases unmatched. CDR1 is SGHNT and CDR2 is YYREEE in the germline V gene (reference sequence). CDR3 bases: TGTGCCAGCAGCTTAAGACCGGGACAGGGGTTCAATACGCAGTATTTT. Its protein is CASSLRPGQGFNTQYF.

The rearrangement joins TRBV11-2 to TRBJ2-5; 12 bases align to TRBD2. Per germline, CDR1 SGHAT and CDR2 FQNNGV. V lost 5 bases to trimming and J lost 5 bases; unmatched junction nucleotides: 12. This CDR3 spans 17 amino acids. CDR3 in amino acids: CASSAHPSGGGVETQYF. CDR3 sequence (DNA): TGTGCCAGCAGCGCACATCCTAGCGGGGGGGGCGTGGAGACCCAGTACTTC.

The chain links TRBV2 to TRBJ2-5, with 11 bases matching TRBD1. Germline V gene sequence: CDR1 SNHLY, CDR2 FYNNEI. The J segment lost 1 base and the V segment lost 6 bases, leaving 4 bases of the junction unmatched. CDR3 length equals 15 residues. The CDR3 loop reads CASSVDRGPQETQYF. CDR3 in DNA: TGTGCCAGCAGCGTGGACAGGGGGCCCCAAGAGACCCAGTACTTC.

A single count supports this clone. The V and J genes are TRBV11-2 and TRBJ1-2, with 7 nucleotides matching TRBD1. Unmatched junction bases numbered 0, after V lost 1 base and J lost 4 bases. This CDR3 has 13 residues. Germline V lookup: CDR1 SGHAT, CDR2 FQNNGV. CDR3 region: CASSLGQGYGYTF. The CDR3 bases are TGTGCCAGCAGCTTAGGACAGGGCTATGGCTACACCTTC.

This clone showed up just a few times. The rearrangement links TRBV15 to TRBJ2-1, with TRBD2 identical over 7 bases. Trimming removed 5 bases from V and 12 bases from J; junction bases left unmatched: 10. The CDR3 has 13 residues. From germline, CDR1 is LNHNV and CDR2 YYDKDF (reference sequence). Here the CDR3 DNA reads TGTGCCACCAGCCCCACGGGAGGATTCGGGCAGTTCTTC. Its protein is CATSPTGGFGQFF.

Remarks on this clone: Other DNA sequences in this specimen translate into the identical CDR3. The chain couples TRBV19 to TRBJ1-5; D is unresolved. This CDR3 region has 16 residues. Germline V lookup: CDR1 LNHDA, CDR2 SQIVND (reference sequence). The V end lost 4 bases, the J end lost 3 bases, and 16 bases lay between the germline ends. The CDR3 spells CASSTIPSGINQPQHF. Written as DNA, the CDR3 is TGTGCCAGTAGTACTATTCCGTCGGGAATCAATCAGCCCCAGCATTTT.

The rearrangement uses TRBV6-9 and TRBJ2-7, with 10 positions matching TRBD2. Germline loops: CDR1 MNHGY, CDR2 SVAAGI. V trimming: 2 bases; J trimming: 4 bases; junction bases outside the gene matches: 5. The CDR3 runs 15 residues. Written as DNA, the CDR3 is TGTGCCAGCAGTTATCGGACTAGCGGATCTTACGAGCAGTACTTC. This codes for CASSYRTSGSYEQYF.

This sequence joins TRBV29-1 and TRBJ1-1, with TRBD1 as a possible D gene (5 bases). This CDR3 has 13 residues. V dropped 8 bases and J dropped 4 bases, with 17 bases sitting between them. Germline values: CDR1 SQVTM, CDR2 ANQGSEA. The CDR3 is CSLSAGRGTEAFF. The CDR3 DNA follows: TGCAGCTTATCTGCCGGGAGGGGCACTGAAGCTTTCTTT. The complete variable domain, with remaining parts taken from reference TRBV29-1 and TRBJ1-1, reads SAVISQKPSRDICQRGTSLTIQCQVDSQVTMMFWYRQQPGQSLTLIATANQGSEATYESGFVIDKFPISRPNLTFSTLTVSNMSPEDSSIYLCSLSAGRGTEAFFGQGTRLTVV.

The chain joins TRBV9 to TRBJ1-1; D remains unclear. The CDR3 sequence is 14 residues long. Trimming cost V 0 bases and J 1 base, with 7 bases left between them. Germline V gene sequence: CDR1 SGDLS, CDR2 YYNGEE. The CDR3 DNA reads TGTGCCAGCAGCGTAGCTACGAGGAACACTGAAGCTTTCTTT. Protein: CASSVATRNTEAFF. The full variable domain, rest sourced from reference TRBV9 and TRBJ1-1, is DSGVTQTPKHLITATGQRVTLRCSPRSGDLSVYWYQQSLDQGLQFLIQYYNGEERAKGNILERFSAQQFPDLHSELNLSSLELGDSALYFCASSVATRNTEAFFGQGTRLTVV.

This clone was recorded only once. The genes are TRBV4-1 and TRBJ2-3, with no clear D. V was pared by 7 bases and J by 1 base, with 15 bases between. Germline V gene lookup returns CDR1 MGHRA and CDR2 YSYEKL. This CDR3 comprises 15 residues. CDR3 sequence reads: CASTLRLDGTDTQYF. In nucleotides, the CDR3 is TGCGCCAGCACCCTAAGACTCGACGGCACAGATACGCAGTATTTT.